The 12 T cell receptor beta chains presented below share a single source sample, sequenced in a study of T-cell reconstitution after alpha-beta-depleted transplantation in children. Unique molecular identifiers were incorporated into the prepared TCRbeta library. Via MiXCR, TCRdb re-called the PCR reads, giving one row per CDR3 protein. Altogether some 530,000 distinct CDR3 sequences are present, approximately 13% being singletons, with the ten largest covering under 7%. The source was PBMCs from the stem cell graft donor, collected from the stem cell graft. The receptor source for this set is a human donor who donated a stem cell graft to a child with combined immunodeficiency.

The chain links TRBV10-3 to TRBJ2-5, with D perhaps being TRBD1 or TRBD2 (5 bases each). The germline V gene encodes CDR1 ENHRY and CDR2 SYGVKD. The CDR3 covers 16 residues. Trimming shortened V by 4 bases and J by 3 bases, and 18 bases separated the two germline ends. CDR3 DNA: TGTGCCATCAGTGCTTGGGACGGCTTAAGAAAAGAGACCCAGTACTTC. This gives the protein CAISAWDGLRKETQYF.

The CDR3 loop is CASSQVFGTSGGAQYF. The CDR3 DNA reads as TGCGCCAGCAGCCAAGTTTTCGGGACTAGCGGGGGGGCGCAGTACTTC. This chain joins TRBV4-1 and TRBJ2-7; TRBD2 aligns across 16 bases. The CDR3 sequence is 16 residues long. CDR1 is MGHRA and CDR2 is YSYEKL in the germline V gene. V gave up 1 base and J gave up 9 bases; unmatched junction bases: 6.

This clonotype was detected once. The CDR3 bases are TGTGCCAGCAGCCAGGAGGGGCCGGAGACCCAGTACTTC. It specifies CASSQEGPETQYF. The gene calls are TRBV4-2 and TRBJ2-5; perhaps TRBD2 as D (6 bases). The CDR3 has 13 amino acids. Germline assignment: CDR1 LGHNA and CDR2 YNFKEQ. V was shortened by 3 bases and J by 5 bases, with 10 bases between the two germline ends.

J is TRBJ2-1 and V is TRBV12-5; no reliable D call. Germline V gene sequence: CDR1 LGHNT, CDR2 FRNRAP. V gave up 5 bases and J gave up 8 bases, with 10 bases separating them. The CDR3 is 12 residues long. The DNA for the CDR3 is TGTGCTAGTGGTCTCGGATACGATGAGCAGTTCTTC. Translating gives CASGLGYDEQFF. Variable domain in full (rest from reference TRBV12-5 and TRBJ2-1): DARVTQTPRHKVTEMGQEVTMRCQPILGHNTVFWYRQTMMQGLELLAYFRNRAPLDDSGMPKDRFSAEMPDATLATLKIQPSEPRDSAVYFCASGLGYDEQFFGPGTRLTVL.

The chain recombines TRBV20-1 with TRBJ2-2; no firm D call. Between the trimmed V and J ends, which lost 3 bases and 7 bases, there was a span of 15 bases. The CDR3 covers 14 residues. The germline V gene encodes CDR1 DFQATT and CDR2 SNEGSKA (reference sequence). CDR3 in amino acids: CSASDIFGIGELFF. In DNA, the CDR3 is TGCAGTGCTAGCGATATATTTGGGATCGGGGAGCTGTTTTTT.

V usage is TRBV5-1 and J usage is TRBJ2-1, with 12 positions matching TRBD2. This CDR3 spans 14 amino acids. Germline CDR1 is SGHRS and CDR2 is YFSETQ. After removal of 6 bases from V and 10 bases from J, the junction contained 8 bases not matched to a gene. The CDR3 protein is CASKGRTSGAEQFF. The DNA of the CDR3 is TGCGCCAGCAAAGGGCGGACTAGCGGGGCCGAGCAGTTCTTC.

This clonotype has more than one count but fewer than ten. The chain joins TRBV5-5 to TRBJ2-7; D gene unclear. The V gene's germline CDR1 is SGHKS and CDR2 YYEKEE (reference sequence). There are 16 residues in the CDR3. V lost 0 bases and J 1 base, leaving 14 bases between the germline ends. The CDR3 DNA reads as TGTGCCAGCAGCTTGGGGGTAGGATATTTTTCCTACGAGCAGTACTTC. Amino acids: CASSLGVGYFSYEQYF.

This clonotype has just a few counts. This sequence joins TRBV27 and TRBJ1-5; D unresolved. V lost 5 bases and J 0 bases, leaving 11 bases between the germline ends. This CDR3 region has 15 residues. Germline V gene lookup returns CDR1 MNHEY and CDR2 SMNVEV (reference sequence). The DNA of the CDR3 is TGTGCCAGCAGTCCAAACCCTTATAGCAATCAGCCCCAGCATTTT. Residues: CASSPNPYSNQPQHF.

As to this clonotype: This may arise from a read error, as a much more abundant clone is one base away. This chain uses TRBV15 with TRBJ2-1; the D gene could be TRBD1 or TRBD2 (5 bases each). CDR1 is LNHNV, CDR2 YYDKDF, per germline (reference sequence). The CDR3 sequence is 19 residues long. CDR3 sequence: CATSRDMFGDPSSYYEQFF. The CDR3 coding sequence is TGTGCCACCAGCAGAGATATGTTTGGGGACCCGAGCTCCTACTATGAGCAGTTCTTC.

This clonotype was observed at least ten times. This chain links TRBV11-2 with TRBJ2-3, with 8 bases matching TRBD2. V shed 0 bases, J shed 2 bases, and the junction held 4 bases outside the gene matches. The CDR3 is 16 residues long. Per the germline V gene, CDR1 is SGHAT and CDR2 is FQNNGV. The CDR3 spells CASSLEGRGDTDTQYF. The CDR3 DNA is TGTGCCAGCAGCTTAGAGGGGCGGGGGGACACAGATACGCAGTATTTT.

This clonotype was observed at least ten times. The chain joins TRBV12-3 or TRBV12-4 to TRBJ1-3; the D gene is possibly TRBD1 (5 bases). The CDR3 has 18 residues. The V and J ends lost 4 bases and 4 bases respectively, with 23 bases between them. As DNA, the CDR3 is TGTGCCAGCAGTTCCCCAAGGGGAAGGCGACCGACGGGAAACACCATATATTTT. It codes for CASSSPRGRRPTGNTIYF.

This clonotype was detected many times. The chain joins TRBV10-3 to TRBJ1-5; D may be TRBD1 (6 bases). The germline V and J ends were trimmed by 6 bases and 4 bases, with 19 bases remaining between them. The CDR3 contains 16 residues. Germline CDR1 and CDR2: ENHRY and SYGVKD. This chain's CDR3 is CAISGDTGTNNQPQHF. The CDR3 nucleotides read TGTGCCATCAGCGGAGACACCGGGACAAATAATCAGCCCCAGCATTTT.